This TCR beta chain was recorded in a study of cytomegalovirus exposure and HLA in healthy donors. About the study: A later analysis reported the 95 to 150 validation repertoires used the same platform as the roughly 670 first-cohort repertoires.

Generated by immunoSEQ multiplex PCR, the TCRdb table keeps only in-frame clones and is missing some. The sample contains around 160,000 clones, about 85% of which appear only once. A roughly 120-subject validation cohort, separate from the roughly 700-subject first cohort, supplied the donors. Turning to this clone: Its antigen is as yet unknown.

Between the trimmed V and J ends, which lost 3 bases and 4 bases, there was a span of 21 bases. Germline CDR1 KGHSH, CDR2 LQKENI. The CDR3 is made up of 17 amino acids. Study-level results: Under in vitro conditions, a few CMV-associated chains were confirmed as specific for CMV antigens.

This rearrangement joins TRBV18 to TRBJ1-2; possible D gene TRBD1, 6 bases. Material for sequencing was PBMCs. The receptor was derived from a man aged 25 to 45 in good health and CMV-seropositive. Here the CDR3 DNA reads TGTGCCAGCTCACCGGGGGTAGGGACAACTGCTATCTATGGCTACACCTTC. Its protein product is CASSPGVGTTAIYGYTF.